What follows are 31 T cell receptor beta chains derived from one specimen sequenced in a study of tumor and adjacent non-tumor tissue in lung cancer. TCRbeta libraries were built with three rounds of nested PCR, modified from ARM-PCR. TCRdb reprocessed the multiplex PCR reads with MiXCR, giving one entry per CDR3 protein. The sample lists some 78,000 distinct CDR3 sequences, 80% seen once, with more than 10% in the top ten. This sample's RNA came from whole unsorted tissue. The specimen sequenced was lung tumor tissue. The receptors here all came from a woman aged 45 to 65 with non-small cell lung cancer.

The chain couples TRBV11-2 to TRBJ2-7; TRBD2 matches 10 bases. The CDR3 contains 16 residues. Germline V gene lookup returns CDR1 SGHAT and CDR2 FQNNGV. The CDR3 region is CAGTLRGLAVSDEQYF. CDR3 sequence (DNA): TGTGCTGGCACGCTAAGAGGACTAGCGGTCTCGGACGAGCAGTACTTC.

There are a few counts of this clonotype. V usage is TRBV6-6 and J usage is TRBJ2-5; D perhaps matches TRBD1 (7 bases). CDR1 MNHNY and CDR2 SVGAGI come from the germline V gene (reference sequence). V dropped 10 bases and J dropped 7 bases, with 28 bases sitting between them. The CDR3 sequence is 16 residues long. The CDR3 sequence: CANSYSEGAIGGTQYF. The CDR3 DNA sequence: TGTGCCAATAGTTACTCGGAGGGGGCTATCGGGGGGACCCAGTACTTC.

Only a few counts were recorded for this clonotype. The junction departs from the called germline gene at one end, perhaps through a read error. The chain employs TRBV11-1 and TRBJ2-1, with 8 bases matching TRBD1. CDR3 length: 16 residues. Germline CDR1 is SGHAT and CDR2 is FQDESV (reference sequence). CDR3 protein: CVSSLVGQGGYNEQFF. CDR3 DNA: TGTGTCAGCAGCTTAGTAGGACAGGGAGGATACAATGAGCAGTTCTTC.

The chain employs TRBV29-1 and TRBJ2-5; tentative D call: TRBD1 (5 bases). The V gene's germline CDR1 is SQVTM and CDR2 ANQGSEA. The CDR3 is 13 amino acids. Trimming stripped 4 bases from V and 2 bases from J, with 11 bases between. The CDR3 region is CSVAWGTQETQYF. DNA of the CDR3: TGCAGCGTTGCCTGGGGCACACAAGAGACCCAGTACTTC.

In its sample, this clonotype was seen once. This sequence joins TRBV10-3 and TRBJ2-5; D perhaps matches TRBD1 (5 bases). Trimming cost V 6 bases and J 5 bases, with 13 bases left between them. This CDR3 contains 13 residues. Germline lookup yields CDR1 ENHRY and CDR2 SYGVKD. In DNA form, the CDR3 reads TGTGCCATCAGGCAGGGTTGGGGTGAGACCCAGTACTTC. This gives the protein CAIRQGWGETQYF.

This clonotype was seen a handful of times. The rearrangement uses TRBV6-5 and TRBJ2-5, with D unresolved. V gave up 3 bases and J gave up 10 bases, with 21 bases separating them. CDR3 length: 15 residues. The germline V gene has CDR1 MNHEY and CDR2 SVGAGI. The DNA of the CDR3 is TGTGCCAGCAGTTATGGCCTCACCCCAGGAGAAATCCAGTACTTC. Translating it yields CASSYGLTPGEIQYF.

Worth noting for this clonotype: One end of the junction fails to match germline, which may point to a read error. CDR3 protein: CNVLSSYNEQFF. The CDR3 DNA follows: TGCAACGTTCTAAGTTCCTACAATGAGCAGTTCTTC. V gene TRBV29-1 combines with J gene TRBJ2-1; no clear D gene. The V gene's germline CDR1 is SQVTM and CDR2 ANQGSEA. CDR3 size: 12 residues.

Notes on this clonotype: An end of the junction does not agree with germline; a read error may underlie this. This chain connects TRBV29-1 to TRBJ1-3, with unresolved D. Germline CDR1 reads SQVTM; CDR2 reads ANQGSEA. The CDR3 sequence is 13 residues long. CDR3 nucleotide sequence: TGCAGGGTCTGGACTGACTCGGGAAACACCGTATATTTT. Its translation is CRVWTDSGNTVYF. The variable domain in full, with the rest retrieved from reference TRBV29-1 and TRBJ1-3, is SAVISQKPSRDICQRGTSLTIQCQVDSQVTMMFWYRQQPGQSLTLIATANQGSEATYESGFVIDKFPISRPNLTFSTLTVSNMSPEDSSIYLCRVWTDSGNTVYFGEGSWLTVV.

The chain couples TRBV7-9 to TRBJ2-1; TRBD1 agrees at 12 bases. V lost 4 bases to trimming and J lost 8 bases; unmatched junction nucleotides: 6. In germline, CDR1 is SEHNR, CDR2 FQNEAQ (reference sequence). This CDR3 has 15 amino acids. The CDR3 DNA is TGTGCCAGCAGCTCTCTGGGACAGGGGGCCTATGAGCAGTTCTTC. Translating gives CASSSLGQGAYEQFF.

The chain joins TRBV20-1 to TRBJ2-5; 12 bases fit TRBD1. The CDR3 totals 14 residues. The ends lost 5 bases at V and 4 bases at J; junction bases unmatched: 5. Germline-derived CDR1 and CDR2 are DFQATT and SNEGSKA (reference sequence). For the CDR3, the DNA is TGCAGTGCTTTGGGGGACAGGGGGCGAGAGACCCAGTACTTC. The encoded protein is CSALGDRGRETQYF.

With regard to this clonotype: This may be a read error, as it is one base from a much larger clone. This rearrangement joins TRBV5-1 to TRBJ2-5, with D perhaps matching TRBD1 or TRBD2 (5 bases each). The germline V and J ends were trimmed by 4 bases and 3 bases, with 19 bases remaining between them. This CDR3 has 16 residues. Germline loops: CDR1 SGHRS, CDR2 YFSETQ. The CDR3 nucleotides are TGCGCCAGCAGCCAAAACCCCTTAGGGGAGAAAGAGACCCAGTACTTC. This gives the protein CASSQNPLGEKETQYF.

The V call is TRBV28, the J call TRBJ2-7; perhaps D is TRBD1 or TRBD2 (6 bases each). Germline V gene sequence: CDR1 MDHEN, CDR2 SYDVKM. This CDR3 spans 17 amino acids. The ends were cut back, 5 bases at V and 6 bases at J, with 26 bases in the middle. Here the CDR3 DNA reads TGTGCCAGCAGTCCCAGCCAGAGGACAGTGGGAGCGGGCGAGCAGTACTTC. It encodes CASSPSQRTVGAGEQYF.

In nucleotides, the CDR3 is TGTGCCAGCAGCTTGGCGGTTCTAGTAACCAGATCCTACAATGGGCAATTCTTC. The encoded protein is CASSLAVLVTRSYNGQFF. The chain links TRBV5-5 to TRBJ2-1; D unresolved. The CDR3 length is 18 residues. Trimming took off 0 bases at V and 16 bases at J, with 32 bases between the two ends. The germline gives CDR1 SGHKS, CDR2 YYEKEE (reference sequence).

V and J are TRBV4-1 and TRBJ2-1; D is perhaps TRBD2 (6 bases). CDR1 and CDR2 from the germline V gene are MGHRA and YSYEKL. The V end lost 4 bases, the J end lost 4 bases, and 23 bases lay between the germline ends. The CDR3 loop spans 18 amino acids. CDR3 nucleotide sequence: TGCGCCAGCAGCCCGGCAAGCCGACTCGTGGGAGGATACAATGAGCAGTTCTTC. This gives the protein CASSPASRLVGGYNEQFF.

Points on this clonotype: The junction departs from the called germline gene at one end, perhaps through a read error. The V and J genes are TRBV6-1 and TRBJ1-4, with no clear D. The germline V gene has CDR1 MNHNS and CDR2 SASEGT. CDR3 length: 14 amino acids. CDR3 sequence: CASAEGKGSEKLLF. CDR3 coding DNA: TGTGCCAGCGCAGAGGGAAAGGGTTCTGAAAAACTGCTTTTT.

A note on this clonotype: Given a much more abundant clone one base away, this may be a read error. The chain is built from TRBV7-9 and TRBJ1-1; no firm D call. Trimming pared 1 base from V and 7 bases from J, leaving 19 bases between. Per germline, CDR1 SEHNR and CDR2 FQNEAQ (reference sequence). This CDR3 has 16 residues. CDR3 amino acids: CASSLDQSGVTDEAFF. CDR3 in DNA: TGTGCCAGCAGCTTAGATCAGTCCGGGGTTACCGATGAAGCTTTCTTT.

The chain links TRBV11-2 to TRBJ2-5; D is perhaps TRBD2 (7 bases). The V and J ends lost 6 bases and 9 bases respectively, with 20 bases between them. The V gene's germline CDR1 is SGHAT and CDR2 FQNNGV. The CDR3 consists of 14 residues. CDR3 nucleotide sequence: TGTGCCAGCAGTTGCGGACAGACCCGGGAGGCCCAGTACTTC. Amino acids: CASSCGQTREAQYF. Combining the CDR3 with reference TRBV11-2 and TRBJ2-5 gives the whole variable domain EAGVAQSPRYKIIEKRQSVAFWCNPISGHATLYWYQQILGQGPKLLIQFQNNGVVDDSQLPKDRFSAERLKGVDSTLKIQPAKLEDSAVYLCASSCGQTREAQYFGPGTRLLVL.

The V call is TRBV29-1, the J call TRBJ1-5; 7 bases are a match to TRBD1. CDR3 length equals 13 residues. Looked up from germline, CDR1 is SQVTM and CDR2 is ANQGSEA. Trimming at V came to 7 bases and at J to 4 bases, leaving 7 bases not matched to a gene. CDR3 residues: CSGGGQTNQPQHF. Written as DNA, the CDR3 is TGCAGCGGTGGGGGACAGACGAATCAGCCCCAGCATTTT.

About this clonotype: The junction shows a germline mismatch at one end, possibly a read error. The chain combines TRBV4-1 with TRBJ2-1; TRBD2 matches 8 bases. The CDR3 runs 18 residues. Germline lookup yields CDR1 MGHRA and CDR2 YSYEKL. CDR3 nucleotide sequence: TGCGTCAGCAGCCAAGAATACCCCCAGGCGGGAGGAACCAATGAGCAGTTCTTC. Amino acid sequence: CVSSQEYPQAGGTNEQFF.

As concerns this clonotype: Relative to the germline gene, one junction end is altered; a read error may explain this. The chain carries TRBV20-1 and TRBJ1-2, with no clear D. CDR1 and CDR2 from the germline V gene are DFQATT and SNEGSKA (reference sequence). The CDR3 extends over 12 amino acids. The CDR3 coding sequence is TGCAATGCTAGTTTATCGGACTATAGCTACACCTTC. Translation gives CNASLSDYSYTF.

A word on this clonotype: This CDR3 is missing its conserved last phenylalanine or tryptophan, likely due to a read error. The rearrangement uses TRBV20-1 and TRBJ1-3; possibly TRBD1 for D (6 bases). The CDR3 is 15 residues long. Germline V CDR1 and CDR2: DFQATT, SNEGSKA (reference sequence). The CDR3 loop reads CIASAGAVSGNTIYS. CDR3 bases: TGCATTGCTAGCGCAGGGGCTGTGTCTGGAAACACCATATATTCT.

This clonotype was counted at least ten times. The rearrangement links TRBV20-1 to TRBJ2-1; perhaps TRBD2 as D (5 bases). The CDR3 has 14 amino acids. Per the germline V gene, CDR1 is DFQATT and CDR2 is SNEGSKA (reference sequence). Trimming stripped 2 bases from V and 0 bases from J, with 8 bases between. This CDR3 is CSARLGSSYNEQFF. The CDR3, as DNA: TGCAGTGCTAGACTAGGGAGCTCCTACAATGAGCAGTTCTTC.

CDR3: CAWSLGNYGYTF. Written as DNA, the CDR3 is TGTGCCTGGAGCCTAGGTAACTATGGCTACACCTTC. The chain is built from TRBV30 and TRBJ1-2; D gene uncertain. The CDR3 is 12 amino acids. V was pared by 3 bases and J by 1 base, with 6 bases between. Germline CDR1 GTSNPN, CDR2 SVGIG (reference sequence).

Details on this clonotype: One end of the junction fails to match germline, which may point to a read error. J is TRBJ2-1 and V is TRBV29-1; D could derive from TRBD1 or TRBD2 (5 bases each). This CDR3 has 13 amino acids. Germline V lookup: CDR1 SQVTM, CDR2 ANQGSEA. The CDR3 spells CSVEDTPYNVQFF. The CDR3 DNA reads as TGCAGCGTGGAGGACACGCCCTACAATGTGCAGTTCTTC.

V usage is TRBV20-1 and J usage is TRBJ2-3, with D unclear. The CDR3 runs to 12 residues. V lost 7 bases to trimming and J lost 0 bases, with 8 bases between them. Germline CDR1 DFQATT, CDR2 SNEGSKA (reference sequence). The CDR3 protein is CSDADSTDTQYF. CDR3 nucleotides: TGCAGTGATGCCGACAGCACAGATACGCAGTATTTT.

On this clonotype itself: A junction end diverges from the germline sequence, so it may reflect a read error. CDR3 nucleotide sequence: TGCAATGCTACATTCGGGCAAGAGACTCAGTACTTC. Translating it yields CNATFGQETQYF. The chain couples TRBV20-1 to TRBJ2-5, with D unclear. Germline V gene sequence: CDR1 DFQATT, CDR2 SNEGSKA (reference sequence). The CDR3 totals 12 residues.

The rearrangement uses TRBV10-1 and TRBJ2-5; D is undetermined. Germline loops: CDR1 WNHNN, CDR2 SYGVQD (reference sequence). CDR3 size: 13 residues. The V end lost 5 bases, the J end lost 4 bases, and 11 bases lay between the germline ends. CDR3 nucleotide sequence: TGCGCCAGCAGTAAGTGGCTAGGAGAGACCCAGTACTTC. This sequence encodes CASSKWLGETQYF.

Concerning this clonotype itself: The junction shows a germline mismatch at one end, possibly a read error. The J gene is TRBJ2-3, the V gene TRBV20-1; the D gene is possibly TRBD1 (5 bases). This CDR3 region has 12 residues. Germline loops: CDR1 DFQATT, CDR2 SNEGSKA (reference sequence). The CDR3 bases are TGCAGTGCTCCCGACAACACAGGTACGCAGTATTTT. As protein: CSAPDNTGTQYF.

Comments on this clonotype: At one of its ends the junction is not consistent with the germline gene, which may arise from a read error. The CDR3 coding sequence is TGCAGCGTTGAACAACGGCGCCAAGAGACCCAATACTTC. Residues: CSVEQRRQETQYF. This chain links TRBV29-1 with TRBJ2-5; D unresolved. This CDR3 region has 13 residues. Germline V gene sequence: CDR1 SQVTM, CDR2 ANQGSEA.

This rearrangement joins TRBV20-1 to TRBJ2-5; 11 nucleotides match TRBD2. The V gene end was trimmed by 0 bases and the J gene end by 7 bases; junction bases not matched to a gene: 10. Germline values: CDR1 DFQATT, CDR2 SNEGSKA (reference sequence). This CDR3 contains 16 residues. The CDR3 spells CSAREEPGGTSGTQYF. CDR3 nucleotides: TGCAGTGCTAGAGAGGAGCCGGGAGGGACTAGCGGGACCCAGTACTTC.

This clonotype appeared once. The junction departs from the called germline gene at one end, perhaps through a read error. The chain links TRBV11-2 to TRBJ2-1, with D hard to call. Germline V gives CDR1 SGHAT, CDR2 FQNNGV. The CDR3 totals 15 residues. For the CDR3, the DNA is TGTGCTAGCAGCTTAGAGTCGAGACAACACAATGAGCAGTTCTTC. Protein product: CASSLESRQHNEQFF.